The 15 T cell receptor beta chains in this list originate from one sample, sequenced in a study of neurological immune-mediated disorders. Using its own MiXCR run on the 5' RACE reads, TCRdb lists one record per CDR3 protein. Altogether about 55,000 distinct CDR3 sequences are present, roughly 3.5% being singletons, with the ten largest covering 1.6%. The sequenced material came from PBMCs. All receptors come from a man aged 30-40 years with multiple sclerosis.

This clonotype showed up many times. This chain uses TRBV24-1 with TRBJ2-5; D might be TRBD1 (6 bases). The length of the CDR3 is 15 residues. The germline V and J ends were trimmed by 3 bases and 2 bases, with 12 bases remaining between them. CDR1 and CDR2 (germline): KGHDR, SFDVKD. The CDR3 DNA follows: TGTGCCACCAGTGATCCGGACAGCTCTCAAGAGACCCAGTACTTC. Amino acids: CATSDPDSSQETQYF.

Concerning this clonotype itself: A much larger clone is a single base away; this may be a read error. In DNA form, the CDR3 reads TGCGCCAGCAGCTTAAGGGGGCGGGTCGATGAGCAGTTCTTC. Amino acids: CASSLRGRVDEQFF. The chain couples TRBV5-1 to TRBJ2-1; 7 nucleotides agree with TRBD1. This CDR3 has 14 residues. In germline, CDR1 is SGHRS, CDR2 YFSETQ. V trimming: 2 bases; J trimming: 8 bases; junction bases outside the gene matches: 7.

The table lists this clonotype with many counts. The genes are TRBV28 and TRBJ2-7; TRBD1 might be the D (5 bases). The CDR3 covers 14 residues. CDR1 and CDR2 from the germline V gene are MDHEN and SYDVKM. Trimming took 2 bases from V and 0 from J, leaving 8 bases between them. CDR3 DNA sequence: TGTGCCAGCAGTTTAGCAGGGAACTCCTACGAGCAGTACTTC. Residues: CASSLAGNSYEQYF. The entire variable domain, with the rest obtained from reference TRBV28 and TRBJ2-7, is as follows: DVKVTQSSRYLVKRTGEKVFLECVQDMDHENMFWYRQDPGLGLRLIYFSYDVKMKEKGDIPEGYSVSREKKERFSLILESASTNQTSMYLCASSLAGNSYEQYFGPGTRLTVT.

This clonotype showed up many times. The junction and the germline gene differ at one end; a read error may be behind it. V and J are TRBV7-9 and TRBJ2-1; 11 positions agree with TRBD2. The CDR3 covers 15 residues. The V gene's germline CDR1 is SEHNR and CDR2 FQNEAQ (reference sequence). The CDR3, as DNA: TGTGCCAGCAGGTTAGCGGGAGGGTATTGGAATGAGCAGTTCTTC. Its translation is CASRLAGGYWNEQFF.

This clonotype was recorded many times. This chain joins TRBV20-1 and TRBJ1-4; the D gene is possibly TRBD1 (5 bases). Trimming pared 3 bases from V and 2 bases from J, leaving 10 bases between. Per the germline V gene, CDR1 is DFQATT and CDR2 is SNEGSKA (reference sequence). This CDR3 comprises 14 residues. CDR3 loop: CSARRGTTNEKLFF. The DNA for the CDR3 is TGCAGTGCTAGGAGAGGGACTACTAATGAAAAACTGTTTTTT.

This clonotype was counted at least ten times. The chain recombines TRBV27 with TRBJ2-1, with TRBD1 matching 7 bases. The V segment lost 0 bases and the J segment 5 bases; nucleotides outside the gene matches: 7. Per germline, CDR1 MNHEY and CDR2 SMNVEV (reference sequence). The CDR3 extends over 16 amino acids. CDR3 nucleotide sequence: TGTGCCAGCAGTTTATCAAGGGGGCCCCCCGACAATGAGCAGTTCTTC. It codes for CASSLSRGPPDNEQFF.

This clonotype was detected a few times. The chain joins TRBV7-3 to TRBJ2-7; the D call may be TRBD1 or TRBD2 (6 bases each). Per the germline V gene, CDR1 is SGHTA and CDR2 is FQGTGA. The V end lost 5 bases, the J end lost 2 bases, and 16 bases lay between the germline ends. This CDR3 is 15 amino acids long. The DNA for the CDR3 is TGTGCCAGCAGCATACGGGACGGGGGCCCCTACGAGCAGTACTTC. Translating gives CASSIRDGGPYEQYF.

This clonotype was seen a few times. Germline and junction disagree at one end, which may indicate a read error. The chain carries TRBV14 and TRBJ1-5; D unresolved. CDR3 length: 14 amino acids. Germline CDR1 SGHDN, CDR2 FVKESK. CDR3 bases: TGTGCCAGCAGCCAAGATGAGAGGGATCAGCCCCAGAATTTT. Its translation: CASSQDERDQPQNF. The full variable domain, with the rest looked up from reference TRBV14 and TRBJ1-5, is EAGVTQFPSHSVIEKGQTVTLRCDPISGHDNLYWYRRVMGKEIKFLLHFVKESKQDESGMPNNRFLAERTGGTYSTLKVQPAELEDSGVYFCASSQDERDQPQNFGDGTRLSIL.

This clonotype has only a few counts. This may be a read error: a much more frequent sequence differs by one nucleotide. This rearrangement joins TRBV28 to TRBJ2-7; D not certain. CDR1 is MDHEN and CDR2 is SYDVKM in the germline V gene. The CDR3 extends over 10 amino acids. Trimming removed 9 bases at V and 3 bases at J, with 6 bases between. This chain's CDR3 is CARGRYEQYF. For the CDR3, the DNA is TGTGCCAGAGGACGCTACGAGCAGTACTTC.

This clonotype was seen at least ten times. The V call is TRBV10-2, the J call TRBJ2-3; D uncertain. CDR1 WSHSY and CDR2 SAAADI come from the germline V gene. This CDR3 has 13 residues. Trimming took off 3 bases at V and 0 bases at J, with 4 bases between the two ends. This chain's CDR3 is CASSDRSTDTQYF. The CDR3, as DNA: TGCGCCAGCAGTGATAGGAGCACAGATACGCAGTATTTT.

This clonotype was counted ten times or more. The V gene is TRBV28, the J gene TRBJ2-7; D not resolved. V lost 7 bases and J lost 3, with 10 bases in between. The CDR3 sequence is 12 residues long. Germline V gives CDR1 MDHEN, CDR2 SYDVKM. The CDR3 nucleotides read TGTGCCAGCACACCAACCGGCTACGAGCAGTACTTC. Protein: CASTPTGYEQYF.

There are many counts of this clonotype. V and J are TRBV20-1 and TRBJ1-2; D not resolved. The CDR3 covers 14 residues. V lost 3 bases and J lost 2, with 13 bases in between. The V gene's germline CDR1 is DFQATT and CDR2 SNEGSKA (reference sequence). Here the CDR3 DNA reads TGCAGTGCTAGCGTATATTCCTCCAACTATGGCTACACCTTC. Amino acids: CSASVYSSNYGYTF.

This clonotype came up many times. The rearrangement links TRBV6-6 to TRBJ1-5; D gene ambiguous. Trimming took off 4 bases at V and 4 bases at J, with 14 bases between the two ends. The CDR3 length is 15 residues. Germline-derived CDR1 and CDR2 are MNHNY and SVGAGI (reference sequence). The CDR3 loop reads CASSFTGSQNQPQHF. DNA for the CDR3: TGTGCCAGCAGTTTTACCGGGTCCCAAAATCAGCCCCAGCATTTT.

There are many counts of this clonotype. The chain combines TRBV5-1 with TRBJ2-2; 9 bases line up with TRBD1. V trimming: 4 bases; J trimming: 2 bases; junction bases outside the gene matches: 6. Germline lookup yields CDR1 SGHRS and CDR2 YFSETQ. The CDR3 loop spans 16 amino acids. The CDR3 here is CASSEGTGPNTGELFF. The CDR3 nucleotides are TGCGCCAGCAGCGAGGGGACAGGGCCTAACACCGGGGAGCTGTTTTTT.

This clonotype was counted ten times or more. The CDR3 coding sequence is TGCAGCGTCCGGGACAGGGGACAGCCCCAGCATTTT. Protein product: CSVRDRGQPQHF. The rearrangement joins TRBV29-1 to TRBJ1-5, with 10 bases fitting TRBD1. This CDR3 is built from 12 residues. CDR1 is SQVTM, CDR2 ANQGSEA, per germline. Losses at the gene ends were 6 bases for V and 7 bases for J; bases not matched to a gene: 3.